Included here is one TCR beta chain sequence, with context. Its cognate antigen is unknown. These data belong to a study of identical twins. Study-level points and caveats: Zero-insertion analyses could be partly confounded by invariant MAIT and iNKT cells. Beta clonotypes that were abundant in cord blood contained fewer insertions, a pattern absent from memory repertoires.

Trimming shortened V by 1 base and J by 4 bases, and 8 bases separated the two germline ends. The CDR3 is 14 amino acids. Looked up from germline, CDR1 is MGHDK and CDR2 is SYGVNS. Each donor (without exception) was a healthy Caucasian. TCRdb analysed the 5' RACE reads with MiXCR anew, one entry per CDR3 protein. The repertoire consists of 1.5 million to 2 million distinct CDR3 sequences, with roughly 35% occurring once and the leading ten covering 0.25% to 0.3%. The chain carries TRBV25-1 and TRBJ1-5; perhaps TRBD1 as D (5 bases). Input material: cord blood. The sequence was obtained from a newborn girl in good health. This chain's CDR3 is CASSESGTNQPQHF. The CDR3 DNA follows: TGTGCCAGCAGTGAATCGGGGACGAATCAGCCCCAGCATTTT.